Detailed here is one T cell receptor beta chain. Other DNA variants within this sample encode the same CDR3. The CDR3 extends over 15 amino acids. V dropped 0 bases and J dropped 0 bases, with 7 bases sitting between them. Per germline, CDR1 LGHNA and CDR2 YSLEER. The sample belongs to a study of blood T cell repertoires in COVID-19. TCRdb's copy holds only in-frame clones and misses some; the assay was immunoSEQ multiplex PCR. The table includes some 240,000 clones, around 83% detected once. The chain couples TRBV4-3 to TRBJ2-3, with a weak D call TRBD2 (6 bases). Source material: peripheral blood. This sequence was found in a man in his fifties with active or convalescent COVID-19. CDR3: CASSQEGTSTDTQYF. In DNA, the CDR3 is TGCGCCAGCAGCCAAGAAGGGACTAGCACAGATACGCAGTATTTT.